This T cell receptor beta chain appears in the sequencing data of a study of control samples from healthy donors and cancer patients. The table came from immunoSEQ multiplex PCR; TCRdb's copy has only in-frame clones and leaves some out. The sample records almost 90,000 clones, approximately 89% being singletons. Germline V CDR1 and CDR2: MNHEY, SVGEGT. The CDR3 extends over 15 amino acids. Unmatched junction bases numbered 4, after V lost 6 bases and J lost 2 bases. The chain couples TRBV6-2 or TRBV6-3 to TRBJ2-1, with 10 bases matching TRBD2. Sequencing was performed on blood. The source is a man in his thirties or forties in good health. DNA for the CDR3: TGTGCCAGCAGCTTAGCGGGGGGACCCTACAATGAGCAGTTCTTC. It is translated as CASSLAGGPYNEQFF.